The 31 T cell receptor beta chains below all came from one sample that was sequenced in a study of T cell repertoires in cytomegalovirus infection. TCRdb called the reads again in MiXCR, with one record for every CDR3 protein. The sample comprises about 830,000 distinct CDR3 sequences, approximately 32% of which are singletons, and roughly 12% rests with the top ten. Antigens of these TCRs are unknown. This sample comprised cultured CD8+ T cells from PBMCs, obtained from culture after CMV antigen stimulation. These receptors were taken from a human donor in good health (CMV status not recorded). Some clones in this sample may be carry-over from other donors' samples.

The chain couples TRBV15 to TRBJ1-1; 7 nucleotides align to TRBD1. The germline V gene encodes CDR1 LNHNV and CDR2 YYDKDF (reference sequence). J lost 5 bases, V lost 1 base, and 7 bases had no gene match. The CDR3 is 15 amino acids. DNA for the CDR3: TGTGCCACCAGCAGAGCGGAGGGGGCTGGGACTGAAGCTTTCTTT. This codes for CATSRAEGAGTEAFF.

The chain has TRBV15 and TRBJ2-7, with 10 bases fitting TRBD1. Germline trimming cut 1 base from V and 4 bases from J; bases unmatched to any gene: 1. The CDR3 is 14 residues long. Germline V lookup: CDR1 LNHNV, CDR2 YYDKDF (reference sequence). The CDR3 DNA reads TGTGCCACCAGCAGAGCGGGACAGGGGTACGAGCAGTACGTC. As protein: CATSRAGQGYEQYV.

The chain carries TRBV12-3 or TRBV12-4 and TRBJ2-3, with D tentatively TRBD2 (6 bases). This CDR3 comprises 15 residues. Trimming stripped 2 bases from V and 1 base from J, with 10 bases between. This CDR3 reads CASSLLGLGTDTQYF. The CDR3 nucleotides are TGTGCCAGCAGTTTATTGGGACTGGGCACAGATACGCAGTATTTT.

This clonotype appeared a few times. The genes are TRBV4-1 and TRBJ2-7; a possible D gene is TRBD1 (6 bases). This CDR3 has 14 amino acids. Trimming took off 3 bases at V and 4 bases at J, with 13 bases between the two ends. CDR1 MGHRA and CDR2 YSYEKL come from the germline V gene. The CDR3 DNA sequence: TGCGCCAGCAGCCATCCCGGACAGACATACGAGCAGTACGTC. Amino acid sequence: CASSHPGQTYEQYV.

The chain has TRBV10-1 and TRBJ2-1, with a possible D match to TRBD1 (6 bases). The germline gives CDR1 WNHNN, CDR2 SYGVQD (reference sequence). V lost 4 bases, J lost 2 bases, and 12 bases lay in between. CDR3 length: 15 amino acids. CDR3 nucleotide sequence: TGCGCCAGCAGTGGCCACAGGGCCCCCTACAATGAGCAGTTCTTC. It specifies CASSGHRAPYNEQFF.

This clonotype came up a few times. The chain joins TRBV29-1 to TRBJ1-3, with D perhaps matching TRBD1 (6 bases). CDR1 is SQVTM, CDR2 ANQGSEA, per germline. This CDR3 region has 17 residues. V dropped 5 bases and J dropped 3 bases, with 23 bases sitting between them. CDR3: CSVPPSVGDTDGNTIYF. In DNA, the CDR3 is TGCAGCGTTCCACCCTCGGTGGGGGACACCGATGGAAACACCATATATTTT. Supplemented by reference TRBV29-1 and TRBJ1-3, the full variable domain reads SAVISQKPSRDICQRGTSLTIQCQVDSQVTMMFWYRQQPGQSLTLIATANQGSEATYESGFVIDKFPISRPNLTFSTLTVSNMSPEDSSIYLCSVPPSVGDTDGNTIYFGEGSWLTVV.

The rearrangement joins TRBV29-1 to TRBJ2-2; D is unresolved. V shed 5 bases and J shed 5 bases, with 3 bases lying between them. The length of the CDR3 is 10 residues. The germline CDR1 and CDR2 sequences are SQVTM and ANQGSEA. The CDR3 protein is CSVFTGELFF. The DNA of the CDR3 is TGCAGCGTTTTTACCGGGGAGCTGTTTTTT.

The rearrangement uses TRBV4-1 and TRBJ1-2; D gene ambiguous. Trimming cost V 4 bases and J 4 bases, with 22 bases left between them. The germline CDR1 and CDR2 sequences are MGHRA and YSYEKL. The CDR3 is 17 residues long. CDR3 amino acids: CASSPTILGEDGYGYTF. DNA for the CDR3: TGCGCCAGCAGCCCGACGATCCTCGGAGAAGACGGCTATGGCTACACCTTC.

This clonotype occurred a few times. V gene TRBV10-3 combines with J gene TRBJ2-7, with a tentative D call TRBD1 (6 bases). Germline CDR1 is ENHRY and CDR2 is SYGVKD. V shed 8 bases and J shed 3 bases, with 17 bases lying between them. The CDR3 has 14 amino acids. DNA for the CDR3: TGTGCCATCTCGGAATGGCGCAGGGGCTACGAGCAGTACTTC. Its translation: CAISEWRRGYEQYF.

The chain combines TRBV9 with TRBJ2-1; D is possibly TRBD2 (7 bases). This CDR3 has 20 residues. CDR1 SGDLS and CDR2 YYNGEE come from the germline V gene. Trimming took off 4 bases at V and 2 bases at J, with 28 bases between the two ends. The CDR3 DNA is TGTGCCAGCAGCCCGAGTCTCCCTTTTCCCTGGCGGGGGCCCTACAATGAGCAGTTCTTC. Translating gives CASSPSLPFPWRGPYNEQFF.

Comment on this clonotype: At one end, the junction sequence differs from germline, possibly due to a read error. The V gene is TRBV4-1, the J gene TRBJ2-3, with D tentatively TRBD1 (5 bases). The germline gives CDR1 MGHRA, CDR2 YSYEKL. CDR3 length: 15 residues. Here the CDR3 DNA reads TGTGCCAGCAGCCAAGATTGGGGCTGGTCGGATACGCAGTATTTT. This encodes CASSQDWGWSDTQYF.

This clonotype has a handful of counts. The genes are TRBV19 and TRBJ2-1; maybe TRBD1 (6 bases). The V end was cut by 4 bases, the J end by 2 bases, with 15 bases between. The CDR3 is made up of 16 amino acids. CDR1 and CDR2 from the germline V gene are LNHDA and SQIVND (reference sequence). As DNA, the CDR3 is TGTGCCAGTAGTAACACCCGACAGGACCCCTACAATGAGCAGTTCTTC. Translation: CASSNTRQDPYNEQFF.

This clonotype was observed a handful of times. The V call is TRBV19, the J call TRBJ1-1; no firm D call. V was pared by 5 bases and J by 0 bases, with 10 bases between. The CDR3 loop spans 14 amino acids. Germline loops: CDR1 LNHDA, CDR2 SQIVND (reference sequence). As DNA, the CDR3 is TGTGCCAGTAGTTTCCAGGCAATGAACACTGAAGCTTTCTTT. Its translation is CASSFQAMNTEAFF. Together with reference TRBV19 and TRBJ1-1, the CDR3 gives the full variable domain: DGGITQSPKYLFRKEGQNVTLSCEQNLNHDAMYWYRQDPGQGLRLIYYSQIVNDFQKGDIAEGYSVSREKKESFPLTVTSAQKNPTAFYLCASSFQAMNTEAFFGQGTRLTVV.

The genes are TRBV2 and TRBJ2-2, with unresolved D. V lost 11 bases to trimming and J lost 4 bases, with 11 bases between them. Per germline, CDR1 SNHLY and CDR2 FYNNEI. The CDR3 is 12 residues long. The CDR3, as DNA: TGTGCCTGCGACGTTAGCACCGGGGAGCTGTTTTTT. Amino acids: CACDVSTGELFF.

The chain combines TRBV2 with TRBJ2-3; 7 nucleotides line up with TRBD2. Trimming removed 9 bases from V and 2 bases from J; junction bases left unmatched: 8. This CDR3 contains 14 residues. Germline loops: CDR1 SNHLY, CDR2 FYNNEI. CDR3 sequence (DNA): TGTGCCAGAGGGGCGGGAGAGTACACAGATACGCAGTATTTT. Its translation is CARGAGEYTDTQYF.

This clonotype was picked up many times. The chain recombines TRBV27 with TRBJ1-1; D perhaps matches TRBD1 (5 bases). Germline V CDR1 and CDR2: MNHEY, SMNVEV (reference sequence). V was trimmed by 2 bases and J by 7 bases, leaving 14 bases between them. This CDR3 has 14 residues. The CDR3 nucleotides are TGTGCCAGCAGTTTAATCCGAGGGACTAGTGAAGCTTTCTTT. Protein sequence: CASSLIRGTSEAFF.

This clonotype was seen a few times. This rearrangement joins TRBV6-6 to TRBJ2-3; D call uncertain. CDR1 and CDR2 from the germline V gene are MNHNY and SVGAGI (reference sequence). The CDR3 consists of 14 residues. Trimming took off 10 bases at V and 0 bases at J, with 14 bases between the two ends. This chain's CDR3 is CATTQLLSTDTQYF. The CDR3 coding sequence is TGTGCCACCACGCAACTCCTTAGCACAGATACGCAGTATTTT.

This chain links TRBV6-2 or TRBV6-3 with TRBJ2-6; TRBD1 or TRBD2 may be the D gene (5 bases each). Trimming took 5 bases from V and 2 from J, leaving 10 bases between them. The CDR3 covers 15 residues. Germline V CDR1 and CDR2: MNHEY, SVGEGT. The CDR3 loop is CASSPLGAGANVLTF. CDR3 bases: TGTGCCAGCAGTCCCCTGGGGGCTGGGGCCAACGTCCTGACTTTC.

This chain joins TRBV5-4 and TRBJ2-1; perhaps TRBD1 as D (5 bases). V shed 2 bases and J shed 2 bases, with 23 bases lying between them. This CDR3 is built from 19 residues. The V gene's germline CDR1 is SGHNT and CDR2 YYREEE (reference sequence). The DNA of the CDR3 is TGTGCCAGCAGCTTTAGAGGACCAAGGGGTCTGGTAACCTACAATGAGCAGTTCTTC. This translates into CASSFRGPRGLVTYNEQFF.

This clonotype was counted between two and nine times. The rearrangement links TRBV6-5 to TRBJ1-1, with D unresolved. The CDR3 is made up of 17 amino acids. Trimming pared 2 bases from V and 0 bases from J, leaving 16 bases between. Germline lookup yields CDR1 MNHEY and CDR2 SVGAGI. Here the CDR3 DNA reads TGTGCCAGCAGTTACGGAGGGCCTGATATCATGAACACTGAAGCTTTCTTT. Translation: CASSYGGPDIMNTEAFF.

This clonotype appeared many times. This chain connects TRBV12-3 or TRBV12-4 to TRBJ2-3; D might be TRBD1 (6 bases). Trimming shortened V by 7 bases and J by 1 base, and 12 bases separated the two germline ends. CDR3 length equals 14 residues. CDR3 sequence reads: CASTGQLRTDTQYF. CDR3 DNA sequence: TGTGCCAGCACCGGACAGCTCCGCACAGATACGCAGTATTTT.

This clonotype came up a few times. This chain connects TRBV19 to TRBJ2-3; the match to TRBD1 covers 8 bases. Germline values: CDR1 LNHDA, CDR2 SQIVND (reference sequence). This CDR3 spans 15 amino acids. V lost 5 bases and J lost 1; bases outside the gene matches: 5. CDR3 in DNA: TGTGCCAGTAGTGTCCAGGACAGGGGCACAGATACGCAGTATTTT. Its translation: CASSVQDRGTDTQYF.

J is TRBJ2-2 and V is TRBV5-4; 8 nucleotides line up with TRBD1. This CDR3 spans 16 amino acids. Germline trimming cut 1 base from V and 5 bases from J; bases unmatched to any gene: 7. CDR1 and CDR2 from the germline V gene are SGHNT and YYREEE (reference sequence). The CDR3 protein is CASSLFQGARTGELFF. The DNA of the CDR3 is TGTGCCAGCAGCTTGTTTCAGGGGGCGAGAACCGGGGAGCTGTTTTTT.

CDR3 DNA: TGTGCCAGCAGGCCAGACTATAATTCACCCCTCCACTTT. This codes for CASRPDYNSPLHF. The rearrangement links TRBV7-6 to TRBJ1-6; D not certain. V lost 6 bases, J lost 3 bases, and 6 bases lay in between. Germline V CDR1 and CDR2: SGHVS, FNYEAQ. This CDR3 region has 13 residues.

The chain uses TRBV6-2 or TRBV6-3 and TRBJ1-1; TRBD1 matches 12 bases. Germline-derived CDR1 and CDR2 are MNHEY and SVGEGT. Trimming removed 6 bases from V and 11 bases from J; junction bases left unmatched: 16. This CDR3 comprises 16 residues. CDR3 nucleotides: TGTGCCAGCAGCCAGGGGGACAGGGGGCGCGATCGAACGGCTTTCTTT. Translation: CASSQGDRGRDRTAFF.

Here the CDR3 reads CASSLGQDNRQPQHF. The CDR3 DNA sequence: TGTGCCAGCAGCTTAGGGCAAGACAACAGGCAGCCCCAGCATTTT. The chain is built from TRBV7-6 and TRBJ1-5; D may be TRBD1 (5 bases). V lost 1 base, J lost 7 bases, and 14 bases lay in between. The CDR3 length is 15 residues. CDR1 is SGHVS, CDR2 FNYEAQ, per germline.

The CDR3 nucleotides are TGTGCCAGCAGTTCGTTATCCCCCCAGGGGGCGAACTATGGCTACACCTTC. It translates to CASSSLSPQGANYGYTF. This rearrangement joins TRBV6-5 to TRBJ1-2, with 8 bases matching TRBD1. Looked up from germline, CDR1 is MNHEY and CDR2 is SVGAGI. The CDR3 totals 17 residues. Trimming at V came to 4 bases and at J to 2 bases, leaving 12 bases not matched to a gene.

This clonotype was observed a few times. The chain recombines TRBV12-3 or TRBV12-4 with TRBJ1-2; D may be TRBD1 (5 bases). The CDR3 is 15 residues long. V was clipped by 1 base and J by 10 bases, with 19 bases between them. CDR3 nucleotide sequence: TGTGCCAGCAGTTTAGTCTATCGACAGAACAAAGACTACACCTTC. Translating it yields CASSLVYRQNKDYTF.

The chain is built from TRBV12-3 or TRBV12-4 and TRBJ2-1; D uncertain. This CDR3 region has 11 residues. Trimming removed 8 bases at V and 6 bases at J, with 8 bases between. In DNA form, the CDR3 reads TGTGCCAGCCTCGGACGCAATGAGCAGTTCTTC. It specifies CASLGRNEQFF.

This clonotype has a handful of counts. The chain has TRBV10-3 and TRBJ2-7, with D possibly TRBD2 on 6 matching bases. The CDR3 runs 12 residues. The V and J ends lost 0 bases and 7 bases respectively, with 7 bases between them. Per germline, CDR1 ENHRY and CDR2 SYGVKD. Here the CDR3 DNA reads TGTGCCATCAGTGAGTCGGGGGGTGAGCAGTACTTC. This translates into CAISESGGEQYF.

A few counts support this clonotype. This CDR3 reads CASSLVGDFYEQYV. Here the CDR3 DNA reads TGTGCCAGCAGCTTGGTAGGGGACTTCTACGAGCAGTACGTC. The chain links TRBV5-6 to TRBJ2-7; maybe TRBD2 (6 bases). CDR3 length equals 14 residues. Germline loops: CDR1 SGHDT, CDR2 YYEEEE. Trimming shortened V by 0 bases and J by 3 bases, and 10 bases separated the two germline ends.